Sequencing of this T cell receptor (beta chain) was carried out in a study of blood T cell repertoires in COVID-19. Original handling: The authors estimated nucleated cell counts from reference gene primer amplification. Some clones are missing from TCRdb's copy, which holds only in-frame ones; the method was immunoSEQ multiplex PCR. The D gene and trimming were derived from the DNA, and the V and J assignments and clone size from that table. This table holds about 340,000 clones, over 80% found once. Source material: peripheral blood. This sequence originates from a woman in her 50s with COVID-19, enrolled during active disease.

CDR3 sequence reads: CASSVRPGGRGDTQYF. The CDR3, as DNA: TGTGCCAGCAGCGTCCGACCGGGAGGCCGGGGAGATACGCAGTATTTT. This chain joins TRBV3-1 (or the pseudogene TRBV3-2) and TRBJ2-3; 7 nucleotides align to TRBD2. The CDR3 totals 16 residues. Germline CDR1 LGHDT, CDR2 YNNKEL (reference sequence). Unmatched junction bases numbered 13, after V lost 5 bases and J lost 5 bases.